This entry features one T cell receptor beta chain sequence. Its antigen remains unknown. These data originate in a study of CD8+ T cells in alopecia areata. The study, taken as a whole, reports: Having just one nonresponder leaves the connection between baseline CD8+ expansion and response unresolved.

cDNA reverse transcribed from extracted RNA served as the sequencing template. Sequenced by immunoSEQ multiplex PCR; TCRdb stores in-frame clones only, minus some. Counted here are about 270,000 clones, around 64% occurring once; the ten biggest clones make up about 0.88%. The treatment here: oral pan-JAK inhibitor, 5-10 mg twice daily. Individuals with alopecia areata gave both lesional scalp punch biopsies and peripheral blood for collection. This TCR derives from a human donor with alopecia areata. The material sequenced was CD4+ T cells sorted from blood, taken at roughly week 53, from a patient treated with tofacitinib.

CDR3 DNA sequence: TGTGCCAGCAGTGTGGGGGCATACACCGGGGAGCTGTTTTTT. Residues: CASSVGAYTGELFF. This sequence joins TRBV6-4 and TRBJ2-2; the D gene is possibly TRBD1 (6 bases). CDR3 length: 14 amino acids. The germline V and J ends were trimmed by 4 bases and 3 bases, with 9 bases remaining between them. The V gene's germline CDR1 is MRHNA and CDR2 SNTAGT.